Described below is a single T cell receptor (beta chain) sequence and its context. The clone's antigen remains unknown. The sample holds no much larger clone one base away, and base qualities are not on file. This entry is derived from a study of blood T cell repertoires in COVID-19 (dated by TCRdb to between 2020 and 2021). Looking at the study overall: Samples covering the acute and convalescent phases of COVID-19 were provided by collaborators in the United States, Italy and Spain. The prospective study material was composed of cDNA or gDNA derived from T cells, B-cell-depleted T cells, or PBMCs. Subjects who had been exposed to COVID-19, were actively infected with it, or had recovered from it provided the deeply sampled blood TCRbeta repertoires that made up the dataset. The repertoires were released in a freely available public database meant as a resource for research on the immune response to SARS-CoV-2. The samples were drawn from two sources: the first 160 participants of the ongoing ImmuneRACE study, and over 950 subjects contributed by 6 global collaborators. Nearly every sample came with metadata listing a de-identified subject ID, COVID-19 status, age in years and sex. Where HLA class I and class II types were available, the types were taken from metadata supplied by the sample provider, not from assay-based typing. On the study overall, not on this receptor specifically: How much clinical and demographic metadata was included differed by source and by participant, and the metadata was provided uncurated.

From its cysteine to its phenylalanine, the CDR3 spans 15 amino acids. Only CDR3 DNA remains: 45 bases, in frame from the first base. After removal of 3 bases from V and 12 bases from J, the junction retains 13 bases not matched to a gene. CDR1 SNHLY and CDR2 FYNNEI are derived from the germline V gene. TCRbeta CDR3 regions were amplified from genomic DNA using the immunoSEQ Assay, a bias-controlled multiplex PCR. Per the authors' processing: Within the assay, amplification of reference gene primers was used to estimate how many nucleated cells each sample contained. To quantify the absolute abundance of each unique TCRbeta CDR3 rearrangement, sequence reads were collapsed and filtered. Productive Simpson clonality was computed per sample as the square root of Simpson's diversity index over productive rearrangements. The clones in this table, taken by TCRdb from immuneACCESS, are in-frame only. Not every clone is retained; where verified, under half of the shortfall comes from an unresolved V gene, and the cause of the rest is unknown. V, J and clone size were drawn from that table, and D and trimming were deduced from the DNA. This sample lists roughly 120,000 clones; 76% were detected once. The leading ten clones occupy approximately 3.9% of the sample.

The collaborating institutions used their own protocols to collect whole blood in K2EDTA tubes. For TCRbeta analysis, collaborators shipped samples as frozen whole blood, isolated PBMCs, or DNA extracted from either of those sample types. The sequence was obtained from a woman at least 80 years old with acute or convalescent COVID-19. The sequencing sample was made of peripheral blood. The rearrangement combines TRBV2 with TRBJ2-1; TRBD2 fits 8 bases in the junction. The CDR3 reads as follows: CASSDGRGVLLGQFF. The DNA reads as follows: TGTGCCAGCAGTGACGGGCGGGGGGTCCTCCTCGGGCAGTTCTTC. Reference TRBV2 and TRBJ2-1 genes cover what lies past the CDR3, so the full variable domain is EPEVTQTPSHQVTQMGQEVILRCVPISNHLYFYWYRQILGQKVEFLVSFYNNEISEKSEIFDDQFSVERPDGSNFTLKIRSTKLEDSAMYFCASSDGRGVLLGQFFGPGTRLTVL.